This section outlines one T cell receptor beta chain sequence together with its context. Its target is not known. Germline lookup yields CDR1 LGHDT and CDR2 YNNKEL (reference sequence). V was cut by 4 bases and J by 13 bases, with 23 bases left in between. CDR3 length: 15 amino acids. This entry comes from a study of blood T cells in healthy people across ages. Overall study results and limits: With age, beta diversity per million T cells declined roughly linearly, significantly by about 40.

Through a sample-barcoded 5' primer and a J-beta primer mix, a second PCR was run for 7 to 11 cycles. TCRdb used MiXCR to reprocess the 5' RACE reads, holding one entry per CDR3 protein. In the table there are 1.2 million to 1.5 million distinct CDR3 sequences, roughly 45% of which are singletons. Individuals who donated were healthy Caucasians from Russia aged roughly 6 to 100. The sequence derives from a woman aged 18-30 years in good health. The chain recombines TRBV3-1 with TRBJ2-4; D perhaps matches TRBD1 (5 bases). Sequencing input: blood. The CDR3 is CASSPSIPTGDEQYF. As DNA, the CDR3 is TGTGCCAGCAGCCCAAGTATCCCCACAGGCGATGAGCAGTACTTC.